This section outlines one T cell receptor (beta chain) sequence together with its context. Its specificity is unknown. The sample comes from a study of vaccination effects on CD4 cells after COVID-19. Overall study context: Each person got two doses of an mRNA SARS-CoV-2 vaccine, BNT162b2 or mRNA-1273. Sampling occurred 16 days and one week pre-vaccination in two convalescent patients.

Regarding the study as a whole: Long after vaccination, the clones induced by infection and by vaccine shrank markedly in size.

Trimming at V came to 5 bases and at J to 5 bases, leaving 13 bases not matched to a gene. The CDR3 loop spans 17 amino acids. Germline loops: CDR1 SGHRS, CDR2 YFSETQ. ViraFEST used viral peptide pools to expand antigen-specific CD4+ T cells before sequencing. Following 10 days of culture, CD4+ T cells were isolated. The person's infection with SARS-CoV-2, confirmed by PCR, took place between March and December 2020. On both days 3 and 7, half of the culture medium was replaced with IL-2 medium. TCRdb's table, derived via immunoSEQ multiplex PCR, lists solely in-frame clones and lacks some. The repertoire holds 45,000 to 70,000 clones, approximately 73% seen once, with over 5% in the top ten.

The receptor was derived from a human donor who had a prior SARS-CoV-2 infection. Sequencing used CD4+ T cells from PBMCs cultured with HIV peptides, obtained before COVID-19 vaccination. Subset given: HIV-1 Nef peptide pool negative control/reference culture. This chain links TRBV5-1 with TRBJ2-6, with 7 positions matching TRBD1. For the CDR3, the DNA is TGCGCCAGCAGAAGGGGGTCGACGACAGGGCGGGCCAACGTCCTGACTTTC. Translated: CASRRGSTTGRANVLTF.